The clone carrying this TCR beta chain has ten or more counts. The antigen is undetermined. This sample was taken from a study of T cell repertoires in cytomegalovirus infection. About the study: Public TCR beta signature analysis indicated the presence of both CMV infection and matching HLA type.

Overall study findings and caveats: Within the response measured ex vivo, HLA-C-restricted CMV-specific TCR beta clonotypes were dominant.

The CDR3 length is 16 residues. CDR1 and CDR2 (germline): SGHVS, FQNEAQ. Trimming left V 2 bases short and J 1 base short, with 12 bases between. TCRdb called the reads again in MiXCR, with one record for every CDR3 protein. This table has almost 500,000 distinct CDR3 sequences, approximately 10% appearing once. This clonotype originated in a human donor in good health (CMV status not recorded). Some clones in this sample may be carry-over from other donors' samples. The material sequenced was PBMCs. This chain links TRBV7-8 with TRBJ2-4, with D possibly being TRBD1 or TRBD2 (5 bases each). This CDR3 is CASSLLRWGAKNIQYF. For the CDR3, the DNA is TGTGCCAGCAGCTTACTTAGGTGGGGGGCCAAAAACATTCAGTACTTC. Supplemented by reference TRBV7-8 and TRBJ2-4, the full variable domain reads GAGVSQSPRYKVAKRGQDVALRCDPISGHVSLFWYQQALGQGPEFLTYFQNEAQLDKSGLPSDRFFAERPEGSVSTLKIQRTQQEDSAVYLCASSLLRWGAKNIQYFGAGTRLSVL.